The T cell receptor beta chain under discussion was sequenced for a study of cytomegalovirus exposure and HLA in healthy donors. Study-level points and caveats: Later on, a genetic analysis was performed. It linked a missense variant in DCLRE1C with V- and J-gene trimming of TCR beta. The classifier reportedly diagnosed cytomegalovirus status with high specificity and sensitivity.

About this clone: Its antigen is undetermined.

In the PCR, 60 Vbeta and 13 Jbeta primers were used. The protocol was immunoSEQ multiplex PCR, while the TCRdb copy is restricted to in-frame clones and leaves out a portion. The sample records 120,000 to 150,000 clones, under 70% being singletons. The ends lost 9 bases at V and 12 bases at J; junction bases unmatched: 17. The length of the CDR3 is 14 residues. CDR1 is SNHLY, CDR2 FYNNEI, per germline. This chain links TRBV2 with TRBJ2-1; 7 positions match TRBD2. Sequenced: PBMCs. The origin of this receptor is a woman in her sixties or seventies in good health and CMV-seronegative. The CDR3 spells CASTLADYNEGQFF. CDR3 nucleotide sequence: TGTGCCAGTACCCTAGCGGATTACAATGAGGGGCAGTTCTTC.